The sample holds one count of the clone carrying this T cell receptor (beta chain). This specimen comes from a study of technical replicates of blood from several donors. Assay used: immunoSEQ multiplex PCR; TCRdb lists only in-frame clones, some missing. The sample records under 85,000 clones, roughly 92% being singletons. Per the germline V gene, CDR1 is SGHDT and CDR2 is YYEEEE. After removal of 3 bases from V and 0 bases from J, the junction contained 6 bases not matched to a gene. This CDR3 spans 15 amino acids. The sequence was collected from a human donor in good health. The chain uses TRBV5-6 and TRBJ2-7, with 7 bases identical to TRBD1. The sample comprised T cells isolated from PBMCs. The CDR3 protein is CASSWDRKSSYEQYF. The CDR3 nucleotides read TGTGCCAGCAGCTGGGACAGAAAAAGCTCCTACGAGCAGTACTTC.